Below are 2 T cell receptor beta chains sequenced from a single sample in a study of response to subunit inactivated influenza vaccine. TCRdb reanalysed the RT-PCR reads using MiXCR and keeps one entry per CDR3 protein. The table includes roughly 620,000 distinct CDR3 sequences, about 11% detected once. These data are also associated with another study on T cells expressing NK-cell markers. That study adds: What made the TCR beta cDNA was 5'RACE template switching with UMIs.

Specimen: PBMCs from blood, collected on the day of vaccination. These receptors were obtained from a man aged 45-65 years who received an inactivated influenza vaccine.

This clonotype was seen a handful of times. J is TRBJ2-7 and V is TRBV5-1; D perhaps matches TRBD1 (5 bases). The germline V gene encodes CDR1 SGHRS and CDR2 YFSETQ. The CDR3 totals 14 residues. Trimming took 1 base from V and 2 from J, leaving 10 bases between them. The CDR3 region is CASSLKGPAYEQYF. In nucleotides, the CDR3 is TGCGCCAGCAGCTTGAAGGGGCCCGCCTACGAGCAGTACTTC.

In its sample, this clonotype was seen a few times. V usage is TRBV28 and J usage is TRBJ2-6; D might be TRBD1 (7 bases). CDR3 length equals 16 residues. CDR1 is MDHEN and CDR2 is SYDVKM in the germline V gene. V lost 8 bases and J lost 0, with 14 bases in between. CDR3 residues: CASGGTAPSGANVLTF. In nucleotides, the CDR3 is TGTGCCAGCGGAGGGACAGCCCCCTCTGGGGCCAACGTCCTGACTTTC.